This T cell receptor beta chain was observed in a study of long-term antiretroviral therapy in people with HIV. Sequencing used immunoSEQ v3.0 at survey level. Profiled with immunoSEQ multiplex PCR; TCRdb holds only in-frame clones, not every one. This table holds 7,100 or so clones, around 85% found once. The CDR3 has 15 residues. The germline V gene encodes CDR1 KGHSH and CDR2 LQKENI. Trimming removed 3 bases at V and 3 bases at J, with 14 bases between. The study used samples holding roughly 0.95-11 million cryopreserved PBMC before DNA extraction. The source material was unsorted PBMCs, sampled 1.1 years after starting antiretroviral therapy. This receptor was identified in a man aged 40-49 years with HIV. The rearrangement links TRBV18 to TRBJ1-1; D call uncertain. As DNA, the CDR3 is TGTGCCAGCTCACCGCTAACCGGGAGACACACTGAAGCTTTCTTT. Translating gives CASSPLTGRHTEAFF.